The 32 T cell receptor beta chains below all came from one sample that was sequenced in a study of cytomegalovirus exposure and HLA in healthy donors. Researchers ran the PCR with 60 Vbeta and 13 Jbeta primers. Clones were sequenced by immunoSEQ multiplex PCR, and TCRdb holds only the in-frame ones, with some missing. The table includes 250,000 to 350,000 clones, 70% to 90% detected once. The material sequenced was PBMCs. The receptor source for this set is a man aged 35 to 55 in good health and CMV-seropositive.

J is TRBJ2-7 and V is TRBV28; weak D call: TRBD1 (5 bases). The CDR3 covers 12 residues. CDR1 is MDHEN, CDR2 SYDVKM, per germline. V dropped 5 bases and J dropped 7 bases, with 12 bases sitting between them. The CDR3 spells CASSLPRTEQYF. In nucleotides, the CDR3 is TGTGCCAGCAGTCTCCCTCGGACAGAGCAGTACTTC.

Notes on this clone: Mismatch with germline at one junction end may stem from a read error. V and J are TRBV28 and TRBJ2-7, with 9 positions matching TRBD1. This CDR3 contains 16 residues. Germline lookup yields CDR1 MDHEN and CDR2 SYDVKM. CDR3 loop: CASSLLWGQGGYEQYF. The CDR3 nucleotides are TGTGCCAGCAGCTTATTGTGGGGACAGGGTGGTTACGAGCAGTACTTC.

The genes are TRBV7-8 and TRBJ2-3, with D perhaps TRBD2 (6 bases). CDR3 length: 16 amino acids. V lost 7 bases, J lost 2 bases, and 19 bases lay in between. Germline lookup yields CDR1 SGHVS and CDR2 FQNEAQ. CDR3 amino acids: CASNTLALLDTDTQYF. In DNA, the CDR3 is TGTGCCAGCAATACACTAGCCCTACTAGACACAGATACGCAGTATTTT.

This chain links TRBV7-9 with TRBJ2-2; 8 nucleotides align to TRBD2. Germline lookup yields CDR1 SEHNR and CDR2 FQNEAQ (reference sequence). The CDR3 has 16 residues. Trimming at V came to 2 bases and at J to 0 bases, leaving 2 bases not matched to a gene. DNA for the CDR3: TGTGCCAGCAGCTTATTACTAGCGGCGAACACCGGGGAGCTGTTTTTT. Translation gives CASSLLLAANTGELFF.

CDR3 region: CASSVAGPLYEQYF. The CDR3 region has the DNA TGTGCCAGCAGTGTAGCGGGGCCCCTCTACGAGCAGTACTTC. This chain uses TRBV27 with TRBJ2-7; 8 bases line up with TRBD2. V was clipped by 5 bases and J by 3 bases; unmatched bases: 6. The V gene's germline CDR1 is MNHEY and CDR2 SMNVEV (reference sequence). The CDR3 is 14 amino acids.

DNA for the CDR3: TGTGCCAGCAGTTTAATGCTGGGTATGGAGACTGAAGCTTTCTTT. Its protein is CASSLMLGMETEAFF. The chain is built from TRBV27 and TRBJ1-1; D unresolved. CDR3 size: 15 residues. V was trimmed by 2 bases and J by 5 bases, leaving 15 bases between them. CDR1 is MNHEY and CDR2 is SMNVEV in the germline V gene (reference sequence).

This chain links TRBV4-3 with TRBJ1-2, with D possibly being TRBD1 (5 bases). This CDR3 has 15 amino acids. The V gene's germline CDR1 is LGHNA and CDR2 YSLEER. V was trimmed by 0 bases and J by 4 bases, leaving 12 bases between them. CDR3 DNA sequence: TGCGCCAGCAGCCAAGAAATCCGGACAAGCTATGGCTACACCTTC. Its translation is CASSQEIRTSYGYTF.

The chain is built from TRBV14 and TRBJ1-1; TRBD1 might be the D (5 bases). CDR3 length: 15 residues. The germline gives CDR1 SGHDN, CDR2 FVKESK. V gave up 3 bases and J gave up 1 base, with 12 bases separating them. CDR3 sequence (DNA): TGTGCCAGCAGCCAGCGGACATACTCGAACACTGAAGCTTTCTTT. This translates into CASSQRTYSNTEAFF.

The chain uses TRBV9 and TRBJ2-2, with D perhaps TRBD2 (6 bases). Per the germline V gene, CDR1 is SGDLS and CDR2 is YYNGEE. The CDR3 loop spans 15 amino acids. The V end was cut by 0 bases, the J end by 2 bases, with 8 bases between. The CDR3 loop reads CASSVGGINTGELFF. The CDR3 DNA reads as TGTGCCAGCAGCGTAGGCGGGATTAACACCGGGGAGCTGTTTTTT.

The V call is TRBV28, the J call TRBJ1-2; D uncertain. The V end lost 1 base, the J end lost 2 bases, and 11 bases lay between the germline ends. In germline, CDR1 is MDHEN, CDR2 SYDVKM. The CDR3 runs to 15 residues. The DNA for the CDR3 is TGTGCCAGCAGTTTATACTCCGGTACGAACTATGGCTACACCTTC. It encodes CASSLYSGTNYGYTF.

The J gene is TRBJ2-7, the V gene TRBV4-3; a possible D gene is TRBD2 (6 bases). The CDR3 totals 18 residues. Germline V gives CDR1 LGHNA, CDR2 YSLEER. Trimming took 4 bases from V and 7 from J, leaving 29 bases between them. Here the CDR3 DNA reads TGCGCCAGCAGCCTCATTAGCGGACACCCCGATTTGGTTGTAGAGCAGTACTTC. It is translated as CASSLISGHPDLVVEQYF.

The rearrangement links TRBV4-1 to TRBJ2-7, with TRBD1 identical over 9 bases. The CDR3 runs 16 residues. J gave up 1 base and V 1 base, and 5 bases lay outside the gene matches. Per the germline V gene, CDR1 is MGHRA and CDR2 is YSYEKL. The CDR3 DNA reads as TGCGCCAGCAGCCAAGGGACAGGGGCCTATTCCTACGAGCAGTACTTC. Protein: CASSQGTGAYSYEQYF.

The chain links TRBV28 to TRBJ2-7, with 8 nucleotides matching TRBD2. This CDR3 has 17 amino acids. J lost 0 bases, V lost 3 bases, and 10 bases had no gene match. Looked up from germline, CDR1 is MDHEN and CDR2 is SYDVKM. The CDR3 nucleotides read TGTGCCAGCAGTTTCCCCGCCCCCGGACTAGCCTCCTACGAGCAGTACTTC. It encodes CASSFPAPGLASYEQYF.

V gene TRBV6-5 combines with J gene TRBJ1-5; no clear D gene. The CDR3 length is 14 residues. V gave up 5 bases and J gave up 3 bases, with 11 bases separating them. Looked up from germline, CDR1 is MNHEY and CDR2 is SVGAGI. CDR3 region: CASSEGGTNQPQHF. As DNA, the CDR3 is TGTGCCAGCAGTGAGGGAGGCACCAATCAGCCCCAGCATTTT.

The chain couples TRBV9 to TRBJ2-5, with a tentative D call TRBD2 (5 bases). V lost 5 bases and J 5 bases, leaving 10 bases between the germline ends. The length of the CDR3 is 12 residues. CDR1 SGDLS and CDR2 YYNGEE come from the germline V gene. The CDR3 nucleotides are TGTGCCAGCAGTAGATCGGGGGAGACCCAGTACTTC. It specifies CASSRSGETQYF.

This CDR3 reads CASTLGSGMNTGELFF. DNA for the CDR3: TGTGCCAGTACTCTGGGGTCAGGGATGAACACCGGGGAGCTGTTTTTT. The J gene is TRBJ2-2, the V gene TRBV19; D may be TRBD1 (5 bases). With 7 bases removed from V and 1 base from J, the gap between germline ends came to 16 bases. Looked up from germline, CDR1 is LNHDA and CDR2 is SQIVND (reference sequence). CDR3 size: 16 residues.

The chain employs TRBV9 and TRBJ1-3, with 7 positions matching TRBD1. Germline values: CDR1 SGDLS, CDR2 YYNGEE. V was pared by 0 bases and J by 0 bases, with 9 bases of the junction left unmatched. The CDR3 contains 18 residues. CDR3 protein: CASSVEQGSKSSGNTIYF. The CDR3 DNA reads as TGTGCCAGCAGCGTAGAACAGGGGTCAAAGAGCTCTGGAAACACCATATATTTT.

The gene calls are TRBV5-6 and TRBJ2-3; 7 bases match TRBD1. V shed 2 bases, J shed 3 bases, and the junction held 9 bases outside the gene matches. Per germline, CDR1 SGHDT and CDR2 YYEEEE. The CDR3 is made up of 16 amino acids. The DNA of the CDR3 is TGTGCCAGCAGCTTTATCCCGACAGGGACGACAGATACGCAGTATTTT. This gives the protein CASSFIPTGTTDTQYF.

The rearrangement joins TRBV6-5 to TRBJ2-7; 9 bases agree with TRBD2. With V trimmed by 5 bases and J by 5 bases, 7 bases remained unmatched. The V gene's germline CDR1 is MNHEY and CDR2 SVGAGI. This CDR3 spans 14 amino acids. Written as DNA, the CDR3 is TGTGCCAGCAGTCCCGCGGGGGGGGCCCACGAGCAGTACTTC. Its protein product is CASSPAGGAHEQYF.

V usage is TRBV5-6 and J usage is TRBJ2-3, with TRBD1 matching over 10 bases. The CDR3 covers 16 residues. J gave up 2 bases and V 3 bases, and 6 bases lay outside the gene matches. Germline V gene data show CDR1 as SGHDT and CDR2 as YYEEEE. CDR3: CASSWGTGAFTDTQYF. CDR3 nucleotide sequence: TGTGCCAGCAGCTGGGGGACAGGGGCCTTCACAGATACGCAGTATTTT.

The chain has TRBV7-2 and TRBJ2-1, with 14 bases that match TRBD2. Trimming cost V 5 bases and J 4 bases; bases outside gene matches: 4. CDR1 is SGHTA and CDR2 is FQGNSA in the germline V gene. This CDR3 region has 16 residues. The DNA for the CDR3 is TGTGCCAGCAGCCCCAGACTAGCGGGAGGGTACAATGAGCAGTTCTTC. Its protein product is CASSPRLAGGYNEQFF.

This chain joins TRBV5-4 and TRBJ2-5; 14 nucleotides line up with TRBD2. J gave up 4 bases and V 1 base, and 6 bases lay outside the gene matches. Germline-derived CDR1 and CDR2 are SGHNT and YYREEE (reference sequence). The CDR3 has 17 residues. The chain's CDR3 is CASSLLTSGRAIETQYF. The CDR3 nucleotides are TGTGCCAGCAGCTTGTTGACTAGCGGGAGGGCCATAGAGACCCAGTACTTC.

V gene TRBV4-2 combines with J gene TRBJ2-7; 12 positions agree with TRBD1. The J segment lost 5 bases and the V segment lost 4 bases, leaving 3 bases of the junction unmatched. Germline V gene data show CDR1 as LGHNA and CDR2 as YNFKEQ. CDR3 length equals 14 residues. The CDR3 here is CASSRGTGGNEQYF. The CDR3 nucleotides are TGTGCCAGCAGCCGAGGGACAGGGGGCAACGAGCAGTACTTC.

The V call is TRBV19, the J call TRBJ2-1; TRBD1 is a possible D gene (7 bases). CDR1 is LNHDA, CDR2 SQIVND, per germline (reference sequence). Deletions cut 4 bases from V and 7 bases from J, with 17 bases between. This CDR3 comprises 15 residues. The CDR3 sequence: CASSTQGGVFNEQFF. Here the CDR3 DNA reads TGTGCCAGTAGTACCCAGGGGGGAGTCTTTAATGAGCAGTTCTTC.

V and J are TRBV6-5 and TRBJ2-5; D not resolved. The CDR3 runs 13 residues. V dropped 2 bases and J dropped 5 bases, with 9 bases sitting between them. Germline V gives CDR1 MNHEY, CDR2 SVGAGI. The CDR3 DNA reads as TGTGCCAGCAGTTACCAGCCAGCGGAGACCCAGTACTTC. Protein sequence: CASSYQPAETQYF.

Of note for this clone: The sample holds other DNA sequences that translate to the same CDR3. V usage is TRBV30 and J usage is TRBJ2-1, with TRBD1 identical over 10 bases. The V segment lost 4 bases and the J segment 7 bases; nucleotides outside the gene matches: 7. Looked up from germline, CDR1 is GTSNPN and CDR2 is SVGIG (reference sequence). The CDR3 is 14 amino acids. CDR3 in DNA: TGTGCCTGGACCCCTGGGACAGGGGAGAATGAGCAGTTCTTC. This translates into CAWTPGTGENEQFF. Filled out from reference TRBV30 and TRBJ2-1, the complete variable domain reads SQTIHQWPATLVQPVGSPLSLECTVEGTSNPNLYWYRQAAGRGLQLLFYSVGIGQISSEVPQNLSASRPQDRQFILSSKKLLLSDSGFYLCAWTPGTGENEQFFGPGTRLTVL.

This chain links TRBV4-1 with TRBJ1-5, with a possible D match to TRBD1 (5 bases). The CDR3 sequence is 15 residues long. Trimming left V 1 base short and J 4 bases short, with 11 bases between. Germline V gives CDR1 MGHRA, CDR2 YSYEKL. The CDR3 loop reads CASSQGHRTNQPQHF. CDR3 bases: TGCGCCAGCAGCCAAGGGCACAGGACGAATCAGCCCCAGCATTTT.

V gene TRBV6-5 combines with J gene TRBJ1-4; D not certain. Germline V lookup: CDR1 MNHEY, CDR2 SVGAGI. Trimming stripped 5 bases from V and 6 bases from J, with 10 bases between. The CDR3 spans 13 residues. The DNA of the CDR3 is TGTGCCAGCAGTCCCCCCGGGGATGAAAAACTGTTTTTT. Translated, it gives CASSPPGDEKLFF.

The chain recombines TRBV5-1 with TRBJ2-7, with D perhaps matching TRBD2 (5 bases). V was pared by 0 bases and J by 3 bases, with 13 bases between. The germline CDR1 and CDR2 sequences are SGHRS and YFSETQ. The CDR3 has 15 residues. CDR3: CASSLGTTRIYEQYF. CDR3 coding DNA: TGCGCCAGCAGCTTGGGCACAACTAGAATCTACGAGCAGTACTTC.

This clone was picked up a small number of times. The chain is built from TRBV19 and TRBJ2-7; a possible D gene is TRBD2 (5 bases). Per germline, CDR1 LNHDA and CDR2 SQIVND (reference sequence). The CDR3 totals 16 residues. V was pared by 3 bases and J by 3 bases, with 18 bases between. CDR3 sequence: CASSIRGDSELYEQYF. The CDR3 DNA reads as TGTGCCAGTAGTATCCGAGGTGATAGCGAACTCTACGAGCAGTACTTC.

This chain connects TRBV5-6 to TRBJ2-3; D perhaps matches TRBD1 (5 bases). The V and J ends lost 1 base and 1 base respectively, with 10 bases between them. The CDR3 covers 15 residues. Germline CDR1 SGHDT, CDR2 YYEEEE. This CDR3 is CASSLQGWGTDTQYF. The CDR3 DNA sequence: TGTGCCAGCAGCTTGCAGGGATGGGGCACAGATACGCAGTATTTT.

This sequence joins TRBV2 and TRBJ2-1, with 14 bases that match TRBD2. CDR1 is SNHLY and CDR2 is FYNNEI in the germline V gene. V shed 8 bases and J 7 bases; nucleotides not matched to a gene: 4. The CDR3 sequence is 14 residues long. The CDR3 nucleotides are TGTGCCAGCGAGGGACTAGCGGGAGAAAATGAGCAGTTCTTC. Encoded protein: CASEGLAGENEQFF.